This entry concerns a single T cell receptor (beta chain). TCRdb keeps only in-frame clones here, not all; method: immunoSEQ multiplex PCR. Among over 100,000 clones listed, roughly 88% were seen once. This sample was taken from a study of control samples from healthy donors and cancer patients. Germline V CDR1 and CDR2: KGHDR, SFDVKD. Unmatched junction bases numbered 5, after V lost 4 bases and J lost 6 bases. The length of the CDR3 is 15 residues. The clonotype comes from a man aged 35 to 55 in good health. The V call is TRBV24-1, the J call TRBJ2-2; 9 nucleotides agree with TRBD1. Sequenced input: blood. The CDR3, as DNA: TGTGCCACCAGTGACCCTGGGACAGGGCCCGGGGAGCTGTTTTTT. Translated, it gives CATSDPGTGPGELFF.